This T cell receptor beta chain stems from a study of T cells in Graves' hyperthyroidism and ophthalmopathy. Study-wide findings and caveats: Most thyroid clonotypes with frequency above 0.001 were detected in blood. Stable hyperthyroidism was told apart from ophthalmopathy by a model built on 13 V-J features.

Amplified regions were TCR beta CDR3 sequences from RNA transcripts. Carried out on the TCR CDR3, a first-round RT-PCR used the HTBI primer set. TCRdb reanalysed the multiplex PCR reads using MiXCR and keeps one entry per CDR3 protein. This table has about 150,000 distinct CDR3 sequences, more than 20% appearing once. The V and J ends lost 2 bases and 2 bases respectively, with 8 bases between them. The CDR3 is made up of 14 amino acids. Germline loops: CDR1 SGHTS, CDR2 YDEGEE. This clonotype was found many times. The antigen is not known. The chain has TRBV5-8 and TRBJ2-1; weak D call: TRBD1 (6 bases). Sequencing was performed on blood. This clonotype was obtained from a woman between 45 and 60 years old with Graves' hyperthyroidism that later progressed to Graves' ophthalmopathy. The CDR3 spells CASSLRDTYNEQFF. The CDR3 DNA is TGTGCCAGCAGCTTAAGGGACACCTACAATGAGCAGTTCTTC. The complete variable domain, with remaining parts taken from reference TRBV5-8 and TRBJ2-1, reads EAGVTQSPTHLIKTRGQQATLRCSPISGHTSVYWYQQALGLGLQFLLWYDEGEERNRGNFPPRFSGRQFPNYSSELNVNALELEDSALYLCASSLRDTYNEQFFGPGTRLTVL.